A single sample is the source of the 2 T cell receptor beta chains below, sequenced in a study of cytomegalovirus exposure and HLA in healthy donors. PCR used 60 Vbeta primers and 13 Jbeta primers. The assay was immunoSEQ multiplex PCR, and TCRdb's table has in-frame clones only and misses some. The data hold 120,000 to 150,000 clones, with around 80% observed a single time. The sequenced material came from PBMCs. The receptors derive from a man aged 35 to 55 in good health and CMV-seronegative.

The rearrangement links TRBV19 to TRBJ2-7; the match to TRBD1 covers 8 bases. Germline trimming cut 1 base from V and 5 bases from J; bases unmatched to any gene: 4. Germline V gene lookup returns CDR1 LNHDA and CDR2 SQIVND (reference sequence). CDR3 length equals 14 residues. CDR3 amino acids: CASSIGDRSHEQYF. CDR3 in DNA: TGTGCCAGTAGTATAGGGGACAGGAGCCACGAGCAGTACTTC.

V and J are TRBV7-6 and TRBJ2-2; possibly TRBD1 for D (6 bases). V lost 1 base and J 4 bases, leaving 10 bases between the germline ends. Germline CDR1 SGHVS, CDR2 FNYEAQ. The CDR3 runs to 15 residues. CDR3 DNA: TGTGCCAGCAGCTTAGGACAGGTTCTCACCGGGGAGCTGTTTTTT. The encoded protein is CASSLGQVLTGELFF.